These 27 T cell receptor beta chains share one sample of origin, sequenced in a study of T cell repertoires in cytomegalovirus infection. One entry per CDR3 protein results from TCRdb running MiXCR on the reads. Of about 310,000 distinct CDR3 sequences listed, roughly 17% are singletons. The sample comprised PBMCs. Receptors originate from a human donor in good health (CMV status not recorded). Some clones in this sample may be carry-over from other donors' samples.

A few counts support this clonotype. The CDR3 loop is CASSGGLAGGPNTGELFF. The CDR3 nucleotides read TGTGCCAGCAGCGGAGGACTAGCGGGGGGCCCAAACACCGGGGAGCTGTTTTTT. The chain links TRBV5-6 to TRBJ2-2, with 14 bases that match TRBD2. The J segment lost 2 bases and the V segment lost 4 bases, leaving 7 bases of the junction unmatched. This CDR3 is built from 18 residues. The germline V gene encodes CDR1 SGHDT and CDR2 YYEEEE.

This clonotype was observed at least ten times. The chain uses TRBV10-3 and TRBJ2-6; TRBD1 agrees at 8 bases. Germline CDR1 and CDR2: ENHRY and SYGVKD. The CDR3 runs 19 residues. Trimming removed 4 bases from V and 0 bases from J; junction bases left unmatched: 11. For the CDR3, the DNA is TGTGCCATCAGTGGGCAGGGGGCTGATACTTACTCTGGGGCCAACGTCCTGACTTTC. Its protein is CAISGQGADTYSGANVLTF.

As for this clonotype: A read error is possible here, since a much larger clone lies one base away. V gene TRBV7-8 combines with J gene TRBJ1-1; D not certain. This CDR3 is 16 amino acids long. Germline V gene data show CDR1 as SGHVS and CDR2 as FQNEAQ. CDR3 region: CARSYNYPGGRTEAFF. The CDR3 coding sequence is TGTGCCAGGAGCTACAATTACCCCGGAGGGCGGACTGAAGCTTTCTTT.

A remark on this clonotype: A much larger clonotype is one base distant, so this may be a read error. No conserved phenylalanine or tryptophan is present at the end of the CDR3, so a read error is the likely explanation. The DNA is left out, because the CDR3 cannot be placed on it with certainty; the CDR3 is given as TCRdb lists it. The J gene is TRBJ2-5, the V gene TRBV7-2; TRBD1, as called in the table, went unchecked against the DNA. The CDR3 spans 13 amino acids, including both terminal residues. The germline V gene encodes CDR1 SGHTA and CDR2 FQGNSA. The CDR3 loop is CASSLTFRGQLYL.

This chain links TRBV20-1 with TRBJ2-5; D is perhaps TRBD1 (6 bases). The ends were cut back, 6 bases at V and 1 base at J, with 15 bases in the middle. The CDR3 is 14 amino acids. Per germline, CDR1 DFQATT and CDR2 SNEGSKA (reference sequence). The CDR3 protein is CSARRQVLQETQYF. In nucleotides, the CDR3 is TGCAGTGCGCGTCGACAGGTCCTCCAAGAGACCCAGTACTTC.

In its sample, this clonotype was seen a few times. The V call is TRBV10-3, the J call TRBJ2-1; D gene ambiguous. The CDR3 has 12 amino acids. V lost 10 bases to trimming and J lost 5 bases, with 12 bases between them. CDR1 and CDR2 (germline): ENHRY, SYGVKD. The CDR3 is CATSPGDNEQFF. CDR3 nucleotides: TGTGCCACCAGCCCGGGCGACAATGAGCAGTTCTTC.

V usage is TRBV11-3 and J usage is TRBJ2-3, with D possibly being TRBD1 (6 bases). This CDR3 is 15 amino acids long. V gave up 1 base and J gave up 4 bases, with 12 bases separating them. The germline V gene has CDR1 SGHNT and CDR2 YENEEA. CDR3 protein: CASSLVTGDPDTQYF. CDR3 DNA sequence: TGTGCCAGCAGCTTAGTGACAGGAGACCCAGATACGCAGTATTTT.

This clonotype was counted a few times. The chain carries TRBV11-2 and TRBJ2-3; 12 nucleotides agree with TRBD2. The CDR3 runs 20 residues. Trimming took 4 bases from V and 0 from J; bases not matched to a gene: 14. Looked up from germline, CDR1 is SGHAT and CDR2 is FQNNGV. CDR3 coding DNA: TGTGCCAGCAGCTCCCGACCAGCTAGCGGGGGGGGAAGTAGCACAGATACGCAGTATTTT. Its translation: CASSSRPASGGGSSTDTQYF. The complete variable domain, with remaining parts taken from reference TRBV11-2 and TRBJ2-3, reads EAGVAQSPRYKIIEKRQSVAFWCNPISGHATLYWYQQILGQGPKLLIQFQNNGVVDDSQLPKDRFSAERLKGVDSTLKIQPAKLEDSAVYLCASSSRPASGGGSSTDTQYFGPGTRLTVL.

The sample holds many counts of this clonotype. The rearrangement uses TRBV4-2 and TRBJ1-6; the D gene is possibly TRBD1 (6 bases). In germline, CDR1 is LGHNA, CDR2 YNFKEQ. Trimming shortened V by 0 bases and J by 5 bases, and 11 bases separated the two germline ends. The CDR3 is made up of 16 amino acids. CDR3 in DNA: TGTGCCAGCAGCCAAGAGGGGGGGCGTAATAATTCACCCCTCCACTTT. As protein: CASSQEGGRNNSPLHF.

The chain combines TRBV25-1 with TRBJ2-7, with 9 bases that match TRBD1. This CDR3 is 15 amino acids long. Germline values: CDR1 MGHDK, CDR2 SYGVNS. V was clipped by 2 bases and J by 2 bases; unmatched bases: 4. The CDR3 loop reads CASSEVGTGTYEQYF. Here the CDR3 DNA reads TGTGCCAGCAGTGAAGTTGGGACAGGGACCTACGAGCAGTACTTC.

This clonotype appeared a few times. CDR3 DNA sequence: TGTGCCAGTCAGCGCGCCGGCACCGGGGAGCTGTTTTTT. Translated, it gives CASQRAGTGELFF. The chain employs TRBV19 and TRBJ2-2; D ambiguous. CDR3 size: 13 residues. The germline V gene has CDR1 LNHDA and CDR2 SQIVND (reference sequence). Trimming cost V 8 bases and J 4 bases, with 11 bases left between them.

This clonotype was found a few times. The V and J genes are TRBV2 and TRBJ1-2, with TRBD1 as a possible D gene (5 bases). This CDR3 is built from 13 residues. From germline, CDR1 is SNHLY and CDR2 FYNNEI. Trimming left V 2 bases short and J 8 bases short, with 12 bases between. CDR3 residues: CASSEPGVGGYTF. Here the CDR3 DNA reads TGTGCCAGCAGTGAACCGGGGGTTGGCGGCTACACCTTC.

The chain carries TRBV11-2 and TRBJ1-1; no definite D call. There are 14 residues in the CDR3. Germline assignment: CDR1 SGHAT and CDR2 FQNNGV. Between the trimmed V and J ends, which lost 1 base and 1 base, there was a span of 7 bases. The CDR3 coding sequence is TGTGCCAGCAGCTTAGTGTATTCGAACACTGAAGCTTTCTTT. This gives the protein CASSLVYSNTEAFF.

Concerning this clonotype: The junction departs from germline at one end; a sequencing error may be responsible. V gene TRBV3-1 combines with J gene TRBJ2-1; no firm D call. The CDR3 has 13 amino acids. Germline lookup yields CDR1 LGHDT and CDR2 YNNKEL (reference sequence). CDR3 in DNA: TGTGCCAGCAGCCATGCAGCCTCTGGCCATGAGATCTTC. This encodes CASSHAASGHEIF.

This clonotype was seen only a few times. The genes are TRBV7-2 and TRBJ2-7; D possibly corresponds to TRBD1 (6 bases). This CDR3 region has 14 residues. Germline-derived CDR1 and CDR2 are SGHTA and FQGNSA. The V end lost 4 bases, the J end lost 3 bases, and 13 bases lay between the germline ends. The CDR3 here is CASSSATGNYEQYF. The CDR3 coding sequence is TGTGCCAGCAGCTCGGCAACAGGGAACTACGAGCAGTACTTC.

Only a few counts were recorded for this clonotype. The chain recombines TRBV7-9 with TRBJ1-5; D is perhaps TRBD1 (6 bases). The CDR3 loop spans 15 amino acids. Germline lookup yields CDR1 SEHNR and CDR2 FQNEAQ (reference sequence). Trimming stripped 6 bases from V and 1 base from J, with 13 bases between. The CDR3 sequence: CASSVGGASNQPQHF. The CDR3 DNA reads TGTGCCAGCAGTGTGGGGGGGGCGAGCAATCAGCCCCAGCATTTT.

This clonotype appeared many times. CDR3 DNA sequence: TGTGCCAGCAGGGCGAACACTGAAGCTTTCTTT. Translated, it gives CASRANTEAFF. The chain recombines TRBV28 with TRBJ1-1; D is undetermined. This CDR3 spans 11 amino acids. Trimming took 6 bases from V and 1 from J, leaving 3 bases between them. Germline loops: CDR1 MDHEN, CDR2 SYDVKM. Full variable domain (outside the CDR3, taken from reference TRBV28 and TRBJ1-1): DVKVTQSSRYLVKRTGEKVFLECVQDMDHENMFWYRQDPGLGLRLIYFSYDVKMKEKGDIPEGYSVSREKKERFSLILESASTNQTSMYLCASRANTEAFFGQGTRLTVV.

A single count supports this clonotype. J is TRBJ2-1 and V is TRBV6-6, with no clear D. CDR1 MNHNY and CDR2 SVGAGI come from the germline V gene (reference sequence). The CDR3 has 15 residues. V shed 0 bases and J shed 6 bases, with 12 bases lying between them. CDR3 residues: CASSYSASMVNEQFF. CDR3 DNA: TGTGCCAGCAGTTACTCAGCGTCCATGGTCAATGAGCAGTTCTTC.

The chain recombines TRBV20-1 with TRBJ2-3; weak D call: TRBD1 (5 bases). There are 14 residues in the CDR3. Germline CDR1 reads DFQATT; CDR2 reads SNEGSKA (reference sequence). V lost 4 bases and J 0 bases, leaving 11 bases between the germline ends. The CDR3 loop reads CSATRVASTDTQYF. The CDR3 DNA follows: TGCAGTGCTACCAGGGTGGCAAGCACAGATACGCAGTATTTT.

This clonotype was counted ten times or more. V and J are TRBV7-2 and TRBJ1-2; 7 nucleotides agree with TRBD1. This CDR3 contains 18 residues. The J segment lost 3 bases and the V segment lost 0 bases, leaving 13 bases of the junction unmatched. Germline lookup yields CDR1 SGHTA and CDR2 FQGNSA. CDR3 amino acids: CASSLAFSDRATDYGYTF. The CDR3 DNA reads as TGTGCCAGCAGCTTAGCGTTTTCCGACAGGGCGACCGACTATGGCTACACCTTC.

The chain carries TRBV19 and TRBJ1-5; D is undetermined. Between the trimmed V and J ends, which lost 5 bases and 2 bases, there was a span of 19 bases. Germline V gene data show CDR1 as LNHDA and CDR2 as SQIVND (reference sequence). The CDR3 is 17 amino acids. The CDR3 bases are TGTGCCAGTAGTTCCCTTGCGACCTCGTTAGGCAATCAGCCCCAGCATTTT. It translates to CASSSLATSLGNQPQHF.

This clonotype has at least ten counts. The V call is TRBV12-3 or TRBV12-4, the J call TRBJ1-5, with TRBD1 identical over 7 bases. The CDR3 contains 17 residues. V dropped 5 bases and J dropped 0; count of bases not matched to a gene: 10. CDR3 protein: CASSPGTALYSNQPQHF. The DNA for the CDR3 is TGTGCCAGCAGTCCGGGGACAGCTCTTTATAGCAATCAGCCCCAGCATTTT.

There are many counts of this clonotype. The CDR3 spells CASSVDRYTGELFF. CDR3 sequence (DNA): TGTGCCAGCAGTGTAGACAGATACACCGGGGAGCTGTTTTTT. The V call is TRBV28, the J call TRBJ2-2, with a weak D call TRBD1 (5 bases). The CDR3 consists of 14 residues. CDR1 is MDHEN and CDR2 is SYDVKM in the germline V gene. V dropped 5 bases and J dropped 3 bases, with 10 bases sitting between them.

The rearrangement joins TRBV12-3 or TRBV12-4 to TRBJ1-6; tentatively, D is TRBD1 (6 bases). CDR3 size: 16 residues. V lost 6 bases, J lost 7 bases, and 19 bases lay in between. The DNA of the CDR3 is TGTGCCAGCAGCCCGGGGGGCCAGGGGAGCAATTCACCCCTCCACTTT. Translated, it gives CASSPGGQGSNSPLHF.

V and J are TRBV12-3 or TRBV12-4 and TRBJ1-4; the match to TRBD1 covers 8 bases. J was trimmed by 8 bases and V by 6 bases; bases with no gene match: 14. The CDR3 extends over 16 amino acids. The CDR3 DNA reads as TGTGCCAGCAGCCCTACCCGGACAGGGCGTAGCGAAAAACTGTTTTTT. Translation: CASSPTRTGRSEKLFF.

This clonotype has a handful of counts. The chain links TRBV3-1 to TRBJ2-1; perhaps TRBD2 as D (6 bases). CDR1 is LGHDT, CDR2 YNNKEL, per germline (reference sequence). V lost 4 bases, J lost 10 bases, and 14 bases lay in between. The CDR3 has 13 residues. Written as DNA, the CDR3 is TGTGCCAGCAGCCCCGCCGGGGGTTACGAGCAGTTCTTC. Translation gives CASSPAGGYEQFF.

The chain has TRBV4-1 and TRBJ1-1; TRBD1 might be the D (6 bases). The CDR3 consists of 14 residues. Germline loops: CDR1 MGHRA, CDR2 YSYEKL. With 8 bases removed from V and 3 bases from J, the gap between germline ends came to 16 bases. The chain's CDR3 is CASRSSQGYTEAFF. DNA of the CDR3: TGCGCCAGCCGATCCTCACAGGGTTACACTGAAGCTTTCTTT.